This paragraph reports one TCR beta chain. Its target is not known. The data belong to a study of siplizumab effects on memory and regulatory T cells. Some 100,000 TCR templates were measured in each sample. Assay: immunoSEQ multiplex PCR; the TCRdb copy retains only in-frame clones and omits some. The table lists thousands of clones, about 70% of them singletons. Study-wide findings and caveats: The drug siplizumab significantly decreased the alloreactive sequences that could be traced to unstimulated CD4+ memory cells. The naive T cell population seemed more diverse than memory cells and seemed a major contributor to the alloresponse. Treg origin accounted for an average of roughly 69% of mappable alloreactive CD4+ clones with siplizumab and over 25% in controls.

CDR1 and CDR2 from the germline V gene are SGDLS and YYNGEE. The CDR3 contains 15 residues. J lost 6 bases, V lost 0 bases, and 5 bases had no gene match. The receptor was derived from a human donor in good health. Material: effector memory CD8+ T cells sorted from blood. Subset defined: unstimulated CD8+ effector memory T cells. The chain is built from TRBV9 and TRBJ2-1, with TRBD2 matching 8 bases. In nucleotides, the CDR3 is TGTGCCAGCAGCGTAGGGGATACTAGCGGCAATGAGCAGTTCTTC. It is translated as CASSVGDTSGNEQFF.